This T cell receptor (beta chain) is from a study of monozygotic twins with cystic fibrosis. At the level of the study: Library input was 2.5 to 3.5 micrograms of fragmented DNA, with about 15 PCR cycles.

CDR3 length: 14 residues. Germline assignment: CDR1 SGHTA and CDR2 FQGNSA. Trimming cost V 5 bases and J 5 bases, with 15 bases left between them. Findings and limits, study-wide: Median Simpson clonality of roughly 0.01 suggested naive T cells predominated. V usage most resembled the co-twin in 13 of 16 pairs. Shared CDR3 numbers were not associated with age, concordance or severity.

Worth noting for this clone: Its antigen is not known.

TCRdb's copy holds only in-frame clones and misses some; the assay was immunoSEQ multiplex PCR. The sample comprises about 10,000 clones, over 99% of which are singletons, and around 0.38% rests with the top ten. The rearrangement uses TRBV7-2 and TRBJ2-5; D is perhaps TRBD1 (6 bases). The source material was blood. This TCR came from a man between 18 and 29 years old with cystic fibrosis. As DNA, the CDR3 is TGTGCCAGCAGCCGCCGAGGGACAATGGAGACCCAGTACTTC. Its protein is CASSRRGTMETQYF.